The rows below give T cell receptor beta chains drawn from one sample of a study of T-cell memory formation after mild COVID-19. A single record per CDR3 protein comes from TCRdb applying MiXCR to the 5' RACE reads. The repertoire holds about half a million distinct CDR3 sequences, with about 20% as singletons. What was sequenced was PBMCs or a T cell subset sorted from them (not recorded which). Receptors were obtained from an adult woman who had mild COVID-19 (a few samples of this study predate the infection). Cell type and time point are not known. CDR3s include the opening cysteine and the closing phenylalanine or tryptophan. Clone size is stated in some rows and not others, as once, few, many or a class when expanded.

abundance	j_gene	v_gene	CDR3aa
.	TRBJ2-1	TRBV12-3/TRBV12-4	CASSPQRGLYNEQFF
.	TRBJ2-5	TRBV12-3/TRBV12-4	CASTFTGEGMETQYF
few	TRBJ1-1	TRBV19	CASISGGTEAFF
few	TRBJ1-5	TRBV6-2/TRBV6-3	CASSYSIGQGPYSNQPQHF
.	TRBJ2-1	TRBV5-1	CASSRGQGDNEQFF
.	TRBJ1-2	TRBV12-3/TRBV12-4	CASSSSLGTGRVGYGYTF
few	TRBJ2-1	TRBV5-6	CASSLDLAGDNEQFF
few	TRBJ1-1	TRBV4-1	CASGRTRVGGGTEAFF
.	TRBJ2-7	TRBV20-1	CSSTTPGGGHEQYF
few	TRBJ2-1	TRBV12-3/TRBV12-4	CASSYLAGDNEQFF
.	TRBJ2-3	TRBV24-1	CATSDFAVSQTDTQYF
.	TRBJ1-2	TRBV6-5	CASSFGIWTQGYGYTF
few	TRBJ1-1	TRBV27	CASSRWGTEAFF
few	TRBJ2-1	TRBV5-4	CASSPSGRSMDEQFF
.	TRBJ2-5	TRBV4-3	CASSQGAGGGEETQYF
.	TRBJ1-6	TRBV3-1	CASSQAAGVSYNSPLHF
.	TRBJ2-7	TRBV7-6	CASSPQGGAYEQYF
.	TRBJ2-7	TRBV6-6	CASTRSTGAGSYEQYF
few	TRBJ2-3	TRBV7-2	CATTEAGGTDTQYF
.	TRBJ2-7	TRBV3-1	CASGTHSYEQYF
.	TRBJ2-5	TRBV2	CASGDTLGETQYF
few	TRBJ2-1	TRBV18	CASSPIWGSDESNEQFF
few	TRBJ1-3	TRBV4-3	CASSQESGQLSGNTIYF
few	TRBJ2-5	TRBV5-4	CASSEGTSGTAETQYF
.	TRBJ2-5	TRBV29-1	CSVDGLAGGWETQYF
few	TRBJ2-7	TRBV6-1	CASSWENGYEQYF
.	TRBJ1-2	TRBV3-1	CASSQATGQGIGGYTF
.	TRBJ1-5	TRBV4-3	CASSQDQGGRQPQHF
.	TRBJ2-5	TRBV27	CASSSGANPARETQYF
.	TRBJ2-1	TRBV11-3	CASSYPSGGLPKSSYNEQFF
.	TRBJ2-1	TRBV20-1	CSAREPYNEQFF